This is a list of T cell receptor beta chains from one sample in a study of T cell clonotyping in hematopoietic cell transplantation. Sequenced by immunoSEQ multiplex PCR; TCRdb stores in-frame clones only, minus some. The data contain 26,000 or so clones, approximately 96% of them singletons. Source material: peripheral blood mononuclear cells. These receptors all come from a man aged 50-60 years in good health. Some clones in this sample may be carry-over from other donors' samples. Each CDR3 is given with its conserved first and last residue. A D gene is named only where the DNA matches it firmly. Clone size, where shown, is once, few, many, or a class for clones that have expanded.

>TRBJ2-7|TRBV15|.|13|.
CATSRDIQGEQYF
TGTGCCACCAGCAGAGACATTCAGGGCGAGCAGTACTTC
>TRBJ1-6|TRBV27|.|15|.
CASRAGIYRNSPLHF
TGTGCCAGCCGGGCGGGGATATATCGTAATTCACCCCTCCACTTT
>TRBJ1-5|TRBV28|.|12|.
CASSFSGLNQHF
TGTGCCAGCAGTTTTTCGGGACTCAACCAGCATTTT
>TRBJ1-1|TRBV6-5|.|15|.
CASSYGAGMDTEAFF
TGTGCCAGCAGTTACGGGGCAGGGATGGACACTGAAGCTTTCTTT
>TRBJ2-1|TRBV7-2|.|16|.
CASSLGWDTGGNEQFF
TGTGCCAGCAGCTTAGGTTGGGACACCGGGGGTAATGAGCAGTTCTTC
>TRBJ2-1|TRBV19|.|15|.
CASSPEGVTYNEQFF
TGTGCCAGTAGTCCAGAGGGGGTCACCTACAATGAGCAGTTCTTC
>TRBJ1-6|TRBV5-1|.|17|.
CASSSSGESSYNSPLHF
TGCGCCAGCAGCTCGTCAGGGGAGAGCTCCTATAATTCACCCCTCCACTTT
>TRBJ1-2|TRBV7-2|.|15|.
CASSNPGGSNYGYTF
TGTGCCAGCAGCAACCCGGGAGGGTCTAACTATGGCTACACCTTC
>TRBJ1-2|TRBV6-5|TRBD1|14|.
CASSYGDRAEGYTF
TGTGCCAGCAGTTACGGGGACAGGGCAGAGGGCTACACCTTC
>TRBJ1-1|TRBV11-2|.|14|.
CASSLVPGRTEAFF
TGTGCCAGCAGCTTAGTCCCAGGGCGCACTGAAGCTTTCTTT
>TRBJ1-1|TRBV29-1|.|13|.
CSVGSHMNTEAFF
TGCAGCGTTGGGTCACACATGAACACTGAAGCTTTCTTT
>TRBJ1-6|TRBV5-1|.|16|.
CASSLDEGRNNSPLHF
TGCGCCAGCAGCTTGGACGAGGGACGGAATAATTCACCCCTCCACTTT
>TRBJ1-3|TRBV30|.|14|.
CAWSALLSGNTIYF
TGTGCCTGGAGCGCACTTCTTTCAGGAAACACCATATATTTT
>TRBJ1-1|TRBV18|TRBD1|16|.
CASSPVRDSMNTEAFF
TGTGCCAGCTCACCAGTCCGGGACAGCATGAACACTGAAGCTTTCTTT
>TRBJ2-5|TRBV5-1|TRBD1|15|.
CASSLGTGGQETQYF
TGCGCCAGCAGCTTGGGGACAGGGGGCCAAGAGACCCAGTACTTC
>TRBJ1-5|TRBV7-2|.|19|.
CASSSWGFNRVYSNQPQHF
TGTGCCAGCAGCTCATGGGGGTTCAACAGGGTTTATAGCAATCAGCCCCAGCATTTT
>TRBJ1-2|TRBV29-1|.|8|.
CSVEDYTF
TGCAGCGTTGAAGATTATACCTTC
>TRBJ2-1|TRBV5-8|.|13|.
CASRMEGNHEQFF
TGTGCCAGCAGGATGGAGGGGAACCATGAGCAGTTCTTC
>TRBJ1-6|TRBV5-4|.|14|.
CASSWDKGNSPLHF
TGTGCCAGCAGCTGGGATAAAGGAAATTCACCCCTCCACTTT
>TRBJ1-2|TRBV15|.|13|.
CATSGRGNDGYTF
TGTGCCACCAGCGGGCGAGGTAATGATGGCTACACCTTC
>TRBJ1-2|TRBV5-4|.|14|.
CASSLVGVSYGYTF
TGTGCCAGCAGCTTGGTGGGGGTTTCCTATGGCTACACCTTC
>TRBJ1-6|TRBV27|TRBD1|16|.
CASSLTGGSYNSPLHF
TGTGCCAGCAGTCTCACAGGGGGCTCCTATAATTCACCCCTCCACTTT
>TRBJ1-5|TRBV30|.|14|.
CAWSVYSGNQPQHF
TGTGCCTGGAGTGTATACTCTGGGAATCAGCCCCAGCATTTT
>TRBJ2-2|TRBV28|TRBD1|14|.
CASSSFRGTGELFF
TGTGCCAGCAGTTCCTTCAGGGGGACCGGGGAGCTGTTTTTT
>TRBJ1-1|TRBV14|.|13|once
CASSQHMNTEAFF
TGTGCCAGCAGCCAACATATGAACACTGAAGCTTTCTTT
>TRBJ1-4|TRBV2|TRBD1|16|.
CASSLQGARTNEKLFF
TGTGCCAGCAGTCTACAGGGGGCGCGGACTAATGAAAAACTGTTTTTT
>TRBJ2-5|TRBV6-1|TRBD1|14|.
CANMETGGRETQYF
TGTGCCAACATGGAGACAGGGGGGAGGGAGACCCAGTACTTC
>TRBJ1-2|TRBV6-6|TRBD1|15|.
CASRLQPGQGDGYTF
TGTGCCAGCAGATTACAACCCGGACAGGGCGATGGCTACACCTTC
>TRBJ2-7|TRBV7-9|.|15|.
CASSLGGIPLGEQYF
TGTGCCAGCAGCTTAGGGGGGATTCCATTGGGCGAGCAGTACTTC
>TRBJ1-4|TRBV5-4|.|14|.
CASSLQGLNEKLFF
TGTGCCAGCAGCCTACAGGGCCTAAATGAAAAACTGTTTTTT
>TRBJ2-6|TRBV7-8|.|15|.
CASSPAGHGANVLTF
TGTGCCAGCAGCCCCGCGGGGCATGGGGCCAACGTCCTGACTTTC
>TRBJ2-7|TRBV30|.|13|.
CAWSVPHHYEQYF
TGTGCCTGGAGTGTACCGCACCACTACGAGCAGTACTTC
>TRBJ2-2|TRBV23-1|TRBD1|14|.
CASLGQANTGELFF
TGCGCCAGTCTGGGACAGGCGAACACCGGGGAGCTGTTTTTT